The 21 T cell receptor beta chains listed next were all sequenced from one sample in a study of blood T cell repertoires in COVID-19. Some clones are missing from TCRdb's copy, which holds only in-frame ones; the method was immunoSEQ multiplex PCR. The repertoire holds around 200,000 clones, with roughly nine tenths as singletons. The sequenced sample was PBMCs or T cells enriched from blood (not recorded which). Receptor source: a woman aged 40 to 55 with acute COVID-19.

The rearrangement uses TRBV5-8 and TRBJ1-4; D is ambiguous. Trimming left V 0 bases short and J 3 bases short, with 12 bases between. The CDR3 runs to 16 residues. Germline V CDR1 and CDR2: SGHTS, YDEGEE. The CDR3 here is CASSLGQRAANEKLFF. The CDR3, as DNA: TGTGCCAGCAGCTTGGGCCAGAGGGCAGCTAATGAAAAACTGTTTTTT.

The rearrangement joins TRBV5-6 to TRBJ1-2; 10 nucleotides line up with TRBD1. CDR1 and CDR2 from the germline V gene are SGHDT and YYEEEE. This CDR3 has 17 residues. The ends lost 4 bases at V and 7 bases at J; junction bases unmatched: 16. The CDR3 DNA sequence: TGTGCCAGCAGCCCGGAAATGAACCGGGACAGGGGACTTGGCTACACCTTC. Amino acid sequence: CASSPEMNRDRGLGYTF.

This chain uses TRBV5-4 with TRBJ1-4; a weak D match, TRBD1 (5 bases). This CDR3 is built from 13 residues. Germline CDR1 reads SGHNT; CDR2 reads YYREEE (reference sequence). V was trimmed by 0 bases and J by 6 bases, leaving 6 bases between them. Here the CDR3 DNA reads TGTGCCAGCAGCTTGGGGGGGGATGAAAAACTGTTTTTT. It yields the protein CASSLGGDEKLFF.

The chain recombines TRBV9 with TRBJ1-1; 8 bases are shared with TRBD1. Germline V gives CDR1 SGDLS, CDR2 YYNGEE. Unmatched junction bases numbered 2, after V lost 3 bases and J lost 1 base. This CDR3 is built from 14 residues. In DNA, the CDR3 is TGTGCCAGCAGCGCCAGGGGGCAGAACACTGAAGCTTTCTTT. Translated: CASSARGQNTEAFF.

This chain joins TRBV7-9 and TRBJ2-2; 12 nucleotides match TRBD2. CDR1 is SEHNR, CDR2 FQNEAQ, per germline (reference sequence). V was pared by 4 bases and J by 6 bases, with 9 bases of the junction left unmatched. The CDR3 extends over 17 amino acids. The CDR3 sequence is CASSSWSTSGRSGELFF. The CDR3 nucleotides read TGTGCCAGCAGCTCCTGGTCCACTAGCGGGAGGTCCGGGGAGCTGTTTTTT. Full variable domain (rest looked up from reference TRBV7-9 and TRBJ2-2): DTGVSQNPRHKITKRGQNVTFRCDPISEHNRLYWYRQTLGQGPEFLTYFQNEAQLEKSRLLSDRFSAERPKGSFSTLEIQRTEQGDSAMYLCASSSWSTSGRSGELFFGEGSRLTVL.

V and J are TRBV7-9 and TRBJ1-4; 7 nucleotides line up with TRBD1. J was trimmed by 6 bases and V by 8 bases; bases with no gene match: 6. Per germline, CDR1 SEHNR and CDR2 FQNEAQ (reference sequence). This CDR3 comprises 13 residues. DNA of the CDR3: TGTGCCAGCGGCAGGGGGAGGGATGAAAAACTGTTTTTT. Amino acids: CASGRGRDEKLFF. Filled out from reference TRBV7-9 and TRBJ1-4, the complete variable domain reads DTGVSQNPRHKITKRGQNVTFRCDPISEHNRLYWYRQTLGQGPEFLTYFQNEAQLEKSRLLSDRFSAERPKGSFSTLEIQRTEQGDSAMYLCASGRGRDEKLFFGSGTQLSVL.

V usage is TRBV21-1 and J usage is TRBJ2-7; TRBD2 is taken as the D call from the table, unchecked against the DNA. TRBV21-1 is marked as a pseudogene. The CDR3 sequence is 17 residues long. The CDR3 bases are TGTGCCAGCAGCAAAGGCGACGGGCGGGAGCCCCTCTGCGAGCAGTACTTC. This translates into CASSKGDGREPLCEQYF.

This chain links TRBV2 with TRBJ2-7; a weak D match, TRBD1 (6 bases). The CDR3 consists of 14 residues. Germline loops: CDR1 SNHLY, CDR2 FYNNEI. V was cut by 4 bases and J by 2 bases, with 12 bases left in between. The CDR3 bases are TGTGCCAGCAGTGGTTCGACAGGTACCTACGAGCAGTACTTC. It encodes CASSGSTGTYEQYF.

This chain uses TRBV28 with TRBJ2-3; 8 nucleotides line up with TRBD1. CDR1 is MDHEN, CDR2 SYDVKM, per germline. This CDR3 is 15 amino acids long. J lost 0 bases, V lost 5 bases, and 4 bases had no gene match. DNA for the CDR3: TGTGCCAGCAGTCCGGACAGGGCTAGCACAGATACGCAGTATTTT. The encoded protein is CASSPDRASTDTQYF.

The CDR3 loop reads CASSSPRLQGEEYGNTIYF. CDR3 in DNA: TGTGCCAGCAGCTCCCCCCGACTACAGGGGGAGGAGTATGGAAACACCATATATTTT. The chain recombines TRBV7-8 with TRBJ1-3; 8 nucleotides agree with TRBD1. J lost 3 bases, V lost 4 bases, and 17 bases had no gene match. The V gene's germline CDR1 is SGHVS and CDR2 FQNEAQ. This CDR3 is 19 amino acids long.

The CDR3 region has the DNA TGTGCCAGCAGCAAAAGGGAACAGGGCGTACGGTCTACGGGCCGTCAGTTCTTC. Protein: CASSKREQGVRSTGRQFF. The chain links TRBV21-1 to TRBJ2-1; TRBD1 was called by the table and not checked on the DNA. TRBV21-1 corresponds to a pseudogene. This CDR3 is 18 amino acids long.

The CDR3 protein is CASSLGSMGWEQYF. CDR3 sequence (DNA): TGCGCCAGCAGCTTAGGGAGCATGGGCTGGGAGCAGTACTTC. The chain is built from TRBV5-1 and TRBJ2-7; TRBD2 might be the D (5 bases). V was cut by 2 bases and J by 7 bases, with 16 bases left in between. Per the germline V gene, CDR1 is SGHRS and CDR2 is YFSETQ. CDR3 length: 14 amino acids. Variable domain in full (rest from reference TRBV5-1 and TRBJ2-7): KAGVTQTPRYLIKTRGQQVTLSCSPISGHRSVSWYQQTPGQGLQFLFEYFSETQRNKGNFPGRFSGRQFSNSRSEMNVSTLELGDSALYLCASSLGSMGWEQYFGPGTRLTVT.

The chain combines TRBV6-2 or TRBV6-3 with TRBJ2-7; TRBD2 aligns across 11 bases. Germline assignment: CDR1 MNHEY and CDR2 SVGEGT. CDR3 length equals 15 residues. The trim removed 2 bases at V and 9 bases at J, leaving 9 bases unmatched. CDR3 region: CASSYPTSGSGGQYF. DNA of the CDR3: TGTGCCAGCAGTTACCCCACTAGCGGGAGCGGAGGGCAGTACTTC.

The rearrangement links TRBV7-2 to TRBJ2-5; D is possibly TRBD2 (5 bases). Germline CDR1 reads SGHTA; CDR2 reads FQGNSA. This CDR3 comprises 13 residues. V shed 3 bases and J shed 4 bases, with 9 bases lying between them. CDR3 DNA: TGTGCCAGCAGCTTTCGGCGGGCAGAGACCCAGTACTTC. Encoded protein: CASSFRRAETQYF.

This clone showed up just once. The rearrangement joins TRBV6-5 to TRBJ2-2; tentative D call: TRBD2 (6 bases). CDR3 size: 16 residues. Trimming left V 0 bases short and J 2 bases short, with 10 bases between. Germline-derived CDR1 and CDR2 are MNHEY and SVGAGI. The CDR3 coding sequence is TGTGCCAGCAGTTACTCCGGGGGTGGTAACACCGGGGAGCTGTTTTTT. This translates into CASSYSGGGNTGELFF.

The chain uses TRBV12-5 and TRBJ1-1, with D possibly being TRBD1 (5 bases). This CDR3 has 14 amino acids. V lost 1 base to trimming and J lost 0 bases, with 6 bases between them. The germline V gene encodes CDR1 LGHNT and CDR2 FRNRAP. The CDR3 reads CASGLAGLNTEAFF. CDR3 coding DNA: TGTGCTAGTGGTTTGGCAGGGTTGAACACTGAAGCTTTCTTT.

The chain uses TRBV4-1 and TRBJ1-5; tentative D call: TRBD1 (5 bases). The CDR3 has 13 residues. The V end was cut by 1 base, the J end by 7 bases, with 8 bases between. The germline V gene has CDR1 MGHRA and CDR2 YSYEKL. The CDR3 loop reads CASSQGRGQPQHF. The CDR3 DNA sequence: TGCGCCAGCAGCCAAGGGCGGGGCCAGCCCCAGCATTTT.

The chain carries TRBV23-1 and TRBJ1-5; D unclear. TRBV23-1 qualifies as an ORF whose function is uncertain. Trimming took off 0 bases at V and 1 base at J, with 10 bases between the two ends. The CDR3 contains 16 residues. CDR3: CASSQSSSGSNQPQHF. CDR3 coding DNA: TGCGCCAGCAGTCAATCGAGTTCGGGAAGCAATCAGCCCCAGCATTTT.

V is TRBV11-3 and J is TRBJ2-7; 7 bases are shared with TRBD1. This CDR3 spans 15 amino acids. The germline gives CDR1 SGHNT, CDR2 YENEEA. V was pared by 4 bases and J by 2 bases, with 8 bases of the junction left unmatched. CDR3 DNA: TGTGCCAGCAGCTCAATCCGGGACAGTACCTACGAGCAGTACTTC. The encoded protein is CASSSIRDSTYEQYF.

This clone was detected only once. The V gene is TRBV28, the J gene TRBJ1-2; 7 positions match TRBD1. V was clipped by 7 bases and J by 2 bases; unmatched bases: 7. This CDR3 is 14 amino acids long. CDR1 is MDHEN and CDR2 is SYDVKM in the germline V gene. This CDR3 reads CASILSTGNYGYTF. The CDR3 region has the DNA TGTGCCAGCATACTCTCGACAGGGAACTATGGCTACACCTTC.

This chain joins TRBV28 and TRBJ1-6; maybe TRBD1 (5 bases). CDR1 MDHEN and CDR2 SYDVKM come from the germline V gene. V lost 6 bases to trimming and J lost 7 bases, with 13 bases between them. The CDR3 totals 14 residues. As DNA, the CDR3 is TGTGCCAGCAGGATGGCAGGGCGAAATTCACCCCTCCACTTT. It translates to CASRMAGRNSPLHF.